This T cell receptor beta chain is from a study of T cells expressing NK-cell markers. About the study: Sorted CD3+CD56+NKG2C+, CD3+CD56+NKG2C- and CD3+CD56-NKG2C+ T-cell subsets were beta-chain profiled. Most of the eight sequenced donors were HCMV-seropositive; one was seronegative.

This CDR3 has 14 residues. For TCR beta, cDNA was produced by 5'RACE template switching with UMIs. TCRdb reprocessed the 5' RACE reads and stores each CDR3 protein as one record, lacking DNA. The sample totals some 460,000 distinct CDR3 sequences. The sequencing input was blood T cells: a sorted CD56 or NKG2C T cell subset, CD4+ or CD8+ T cells, or bulk PBMC T cells (not recorded which). The chain carries TRBV12-3 or TRBV12-4 and TRBJ1-1; there is no DNA to check the TCRdb D call of TRBD1. The sequence derives from a woman aged 45-60 years in good health. CDR3 protein: CASSLRPGGFGAFF.